A selection of T cell receptor beta chains follows, all from one sample in a study of blood T cell repertoires in COVID-19. Measured with immunoSEQ multiplex PCR; TCRdb has only the in-frame clones, and not every one. The sample holds approximately 170,000 clones, around 80% seen once. Specimen: peripheral blood. The receptor set was obtained from a man in his fifties or sixties with active or convalescent COVID-19. The CDR3 runs from the conserved cysteine through the conserved F or W. D genes are given only for firm matches. Part of the rows lack a size; the others show once, few, many or a class for expanded clones.

d_call j_call v_call clone_size cdr3_nt cdr3_aa
- TRBJ1-5 TRBV6-6 few TGTGCCAGCAGTTACGAGCACTTCAATCAGCCCCAGCATTTT CASSYEHFNQPQHF
- TRBJ1-1 TRBV5-5 few TGTGCCAGCAGAGGCCCGGGGGTCCTGAACACTGAAGCTTTCTTT CASRGPGVLNTEAFF
- TRBJ1-1 TRBV5-1 - TGCGCCAGCAGCCGGGAGGGGACTGAAGCTTTCTTT CASSREGTEAFF
- TRBJ1-1 TRBV5-1 - TGCGCCAGCGGCTGGGGGCGGGACACTGAAGCTTTCTTT CASGWGRDTEAFF
TRBD2 TRBJ2-4 TRBV29-1 once TGCAGCGTGACTAGCGGGTTAGCCAAAAACATTCAGTACTTC CSVTSGLAKNIQYF
- TRBJ1-2 TRBV19 - TGTGCCAGTATTACCGGACGGGAAGATAGCCGTGGCTACACCTTC CASITGREDSRGYTF
TRBD1 TRBJ1-2 TRBV6-2/TRBV6-3 - TGTGCCAGCAGCCTAGACCCGGGACAGATCTATGGCTACACCTTC CASSLDPGQIYGYTF
- TRBJ1-6 TRBV13 once TGTGCCAGCAGCTTAGGGGGTAGGGGATTGGATTCACCCCTCCACTTT CASSLGGRGLDSPLHF
- TRBJ2-5 TRBV6-1 - TGTGCCAGCAGTGAAAATGCAGGGGGGCAGGAGACCCAGTACTTC CASSENAGGQETQYF
- TRBJ2-7 TRBV3-1/TRBV3-2 - TGTGCCAGCAGCAGACTGGCCTACGAGCAGTACTTC CASSRLAYEQYF
- TRBJ2-5 TRBV1 - TGCACCAGCAGCCAAGAGCCCGGGACTAGCGGGGGAGGGGATAAAGGAGAGACCCAGTACTTC CTSSQEPGTSGGGDKGETQYF
- TRBJ1-2 TRBV7-2 few TGTGCCAGCAGCGCATACGCCGGGACACCGAACTATGGCTACACCTTC CASSAYAGTPNYGYTF
TRBD1 TRBJ1-4 TRBV7-9 few TGTGCCAGCAGCCAGACAGGGGCCGGGGAAAAACTGTTTTTT CASSQTGAGEKLFF
TRBD2 TRBJ2-1 TRBV2 - TGTGCCAGCAGTCGGTCAAAGCGGGTACTAGCGGGAGGGCCGTTTGCCTACAATGAGCAGTTCTTC CASSRSKRVLAGGPFAYNEQFF
- TRBJ1-4 TRBV11-2 - TGTGCCAGCAGCTGGGCCAATGAAAAACTGTTTTTT CASSWANEKLFF
TRBD2 TRBJ2-1 TRBV10-2 - TGCGCCAGCAGTGAGCACCCATGGACTAGCGGGACAGACAATGAGCAGTTCTTC CASSEHPWTSGTDNEQFF
TRBD1 TRBJ1-2 TRBV19 once TGTGCCAGTAGTATTGACAGGGGCGACTATGGCTACACCTTC CASSIDRGDYGYTF
- TRBJ1-1 TRBV5-1 once TGCGCCAGCGGTCAGGGAGGCACTGAAGCTTTCTTT CASGQGGTEAFF
TRBD1 TRBJ1-3 TRBV4-1 - TGCGCCAGCAGCCAACGGACAGGGTTGGGAAACACCATATATTTT CASSQRTGLGNTIYF
TRBD2 TRBJ2-2 TRBV5-4 - TGTGCCAGCAGCCGGGGACTAGCGGGGGGCCGGGCCGGGGAGCTGTTTTTT CASSRGLAGGRAGELFF
- TRBJ2-1 TRBV6-6 few TGTGCCAGCAGTCGACAGGAACCCTCCTACAATGAGCAGTTCTTC CASSRQEPSYNEQFF
- TRBJ1-1 TRBV7-2 - TGTGCCAGCAGCTTAAGGGGTCCCCCGAGTGGAGCTTTCTTT CASSLRGPPSGAFF
TRBD1 TRBJ1-1 TRBV6-5 - TGTGCCAGCAGGGGACAGGGGAACAATGAAGCTTTCTTT CASRGQGNNEAFF
- TRBJ1-6 TRBV11-2 - TGTGCCAGCAGCCGACAACAAAATAATTCACCCCTCCACTTT CASSRQQNNSPLHF
TRBD1 TRBJ1-1 TRBV6-5 - TGTGCCAGCAGTCAGTACAGGGGCACTGAAGCTTTCTTT CASSQYRGTEAFF
TRBD1 TRBJ2-1 TRBV19 - TGTGCCAGTAGGACAAACCCGGGACAGAGCTCCTACAATGAGCAGTTCTTC CASRTNPGQSSYNEQFF
- TRBJ1-4 TRBV28 - TGTGCCAGCAGTATACAGGGCCTTAATGAAAAACTGTTTTTT CASSIQGLNEKLFF
- TRBJ1-1 TRBV19 once TGTGCCAGTAGTCTCCTCCAGGGGTCCACTGAAGCTTTCTTT CASSLLQGSTEAFF
TRBD1 TRBJ2-7 TRBV5-1 - TGCGCCAGCAGCCCCGGGACAGACCCGAAATACGAGCAGTACTTC CASSPGTDPKYEQYF
- TRBJ2-2 TRBV28 - TGTGCCAGCAGTTTTGCGGGGGCCGTGAGCGGGGAGCTGTTTTTT CASSFAGAVSGELFF
TRBD1 TRBJ2-1 TRBV5-1 few TGCGCCAGCAGCCTACAGGGGGCACCCTACAATGAGCAGTTCTTC CASSLQGAPYNEQFF
- TRBJ1-1 TRBV10-1 - TGCGCCAGCATTCATCCATCAACGGGGGAGAGCACTGAAGCTTTCTTT CASIHPSTGESTEAFF
TRBD1 TRBJ2-7 TRBV6-6 many TGTGCCAGCAGTTCCCCCGGGACAGCATCCTACGAGCAGTACTTC CASSSPGTASYEQYF
- TRBJ2-7 TRBV29-1 - TGCGAGGGGGGGGCGACAGGGGAGAGGTCAGGGCAGTACTTC CEGGATGERSGQYF
- TRBJ1-5 TRBV2 - TGTGCCAGCACCGAAGAAGGGACAAGTAATCAGCCCCAGCATTTT CASTEEGTSNQPQHF
- TRBJ2-2 TRBV6-5 - TGTGCCAGCAGACCCCCAGTCGGGACCGGGGAGCTGTTTTTT CASRPPVGTGELFF
- TRBJ2-7 TRBV6-2/TRBV6-3 few TGTGCCAGCAGTGGGCATCAGTGGCAGTACTTC CASSGHQWQYF
- TRBJ1-1 TRBV24-1 few TGTGCCACCAGTGGCGCGAACGAAGCTTTCTTT CATSGANEAFF
- TRBJ1-2 TRBV3-1/TRBV3-2 - TGTGCCAGCAGCCAAGACTCGCAGGGACTCTATGGCTACACCTTC CASSQDSQGLYGYTF
TRBD2 TRBJ2-3 TRBV7-3 - TGTGCCAGCAGCTTAGCTACTAGCGGGGGGGGCACAGATACGCAGTATTTT CASSLATSGGGTDTQYF
TRBD1 TRBJ2-3 TRBV27 - TGTGCCAGCAGAGCCGGGACAGGGGGAACAGATACGCAGTATTTT CASRAGTGGTDTQYF
- TRBJ2-1 TRBV3-1/TRBV3-2 - TGTGCCAGCAGCCCAGGAGGGGGGGGGTACAATGAGCAGTTCTTC CASSPGGGGYNEQFF
TRBD2 TRBJ2-1 TRBV5-1 - TGCGCCAGCAGCTTGGCAGCGGGGGGCAGTGGCAATGAGCAGTTCTTC CASSLAAGGSGNEQFF
- TRBJ2-7 TRBV2 - TGTGCCAGCAGTGCTGTTGCGTCCCCCACCTACGAGCAGTACTTC CASSAVASPTYEQYF
TRBD2 TRBJ2-2 TRBV11-2 - TGTGCCAGCAACCCGACTAGCGGGAACACCGGGGAGCTGTTTTTT CASNPTSGNTGELFF
TRBD1 TRBJ2-7 TRBV5-4 - TGTGCCAGCAGCCGTGGGACAGGGAGAACCTACGAGCAGTACTTC CASSRGTGRTYEQYF